This entry lists 8 T cell receptor beta chains sequenced from one sample in a study of shared clonotypes between healthy human individuals. The repertoire was sequenced with immunoSEQ multiplex PCR; TCRdb's copy has only in-frame clones and lacks some. The sample holds about 2.4 million clones; more than 85% are singletons and the top ten take about 0.39%. The material sequenced was naive CD4+ T cells from PBMCs. Sample subset: CD45RA+ positively selected. The receptor set was obtained from a man aged 18 to 29 in good health. Some clones in this sample may be carry-over from other donors' samples.

This clone was observed a single time. Other nucleotide sequences in the sample specify the same CDR3. The chain recombines TRBV7-3 with TRBJ2-6; the D is unclear. There are 13 residues in the CDR3. In germline, CDR1 is SGHTA, CDR2 FQGTGA. V was clipped by 5 bases and J by 2 bases, with 4 bases between them. In nucleotides, the CDR3 is TGTGCCAGCAGCGGAGCTGGGGCCAACGTCCTGACTTTC. It encodes CASSGAGANVLTF.

The chain joins TRBV9 to TRBJ2-1; 9 bases map to TRBD1. This CDR3 region has 19 residues. V dropped 1 base and J dropped 1; count of bases not matched to a gene: 12. In germline, CDR1 is SGDLS, CDR2 YYNGEE. CDR3 bases: TGTGCCAGCAGCGTACGGGGACAGGGTTTGATAGGATCCTACAATGAGCAGTTCTTC. Protein: CASSVRGQGLIGSYNEQFF.

This sequence joins TRBV6-1 and TRBJ1-2; 7 nucleotides agree with TRBD1. Germline-derived CDR1 and CDR2 are MNHNS and SASEGT. The CDR3 extends over 14 amino acids. Germline trimming cut 5 bases from V and 2 bases from J; bases unmatched to any gene: 5. The CDR3 DNA sequence: TGTGCCAGCAGTCCAGGGGGGCTGAACTATGGCTACACCTTC. This encodes CASSPGGLNYGYTF.

The chain recombines TRBV7-9 with TRBJ2-6; 11 nucleotides align to TRBD1. Trimming at V came to 5 bases and at J to 4 bases, leaving 13 bases not matched to a gene. Germline V gene lookup returns CDR1 SEHNR and CDR2 FQNEAQ (reference sequence). This CDR3 comprises 19 residues. In DNA, the CDR3 is TGTGCCAGCAGCCCCTGGGTCGGACAGGGGGCACCAGGGGCCAACGTCCTGACTTTC. It translates to CASSPWVGQGAPGANVLTF.

CDR3: CASSLFLTYNEQFF. CDR3 nucleotides: TGTGCCAGCAGTCTATTCCTAACCTACAATGAGCAGTTCTTC. The chain couples TRBV2 to TRBJ2-1; D is unclear. The V end was cut by 5 bases, the J end by 2 bases, with 10 bases between. CDR1 SNHLY and CDR2 FYNNEI come from the germline V gene. The CDR3 has 14 amino acids.

The chain carries TRBV11-1 and TRBJ2-4; D might be TRBD1 (6 bases). Looked up from germline, CDR1 is SGHAT and CDR2 is FQDESV (reference sequence). The V end was cut by 4 bases, the J end by 0 bases, with 10 bases between. CDR3 length: 15 amino acids. This CDR3 reads CASSSDRLAKNIQYF. In nucleotides, the CDR3 is TGTGCCAGCAGCTCAGACAGGCTAGCCAAAAACATTCAGTACTTC.

CDR3 protein: CASSSRSQGQTEAFF. CDR3 nucleotides: TGTGCCAGCAGCTCGAGGTCTCAGGGGCAAACTGAAGCTTTCTTT. The J gene is TRBJ1-1, the V gene TRBV5-4; D perhaps matches TRBD1 (6 bases). V dropped 3 bases and J dropped 5 bases, with 17 bases sitting between them. This CDR3 spans 15 amino acids. Germline V gene sequence: CDR1 SGHNT, CDR2 YYREEE (reference sequence).

The chain recombines TRBV7-9 with TRBJ2-7; 7 bases fit TRBD1. V trimming: 5 bases; J trimming: 10 bases; junction bases outside the gene matches: 8. Germline-derived CDR1 and CDR2 are SEHNR and FQNEAQ (reference sequence). There are 12 residues in the CDR3. The CDR3 sequence is CASSQQQGSQYF. CDR3 DNA sequence: TGTGCCAGCAGCCAACAACAGGGGTCCCAGTACTTC. Full variable domain (outside the CDR3, taken from reference TRBV7-9 and TRBJ2-7): DTGVSQNPRHKITKRGQNVTFRCDPISEHNRLYWYRQTLGQGPEFLTYFQNEAQLEKSRLLSDRFSAERPKGSFSTLEIQRTEQGDSAMYLCASSQQQGSQYFGPGTRLTVT.